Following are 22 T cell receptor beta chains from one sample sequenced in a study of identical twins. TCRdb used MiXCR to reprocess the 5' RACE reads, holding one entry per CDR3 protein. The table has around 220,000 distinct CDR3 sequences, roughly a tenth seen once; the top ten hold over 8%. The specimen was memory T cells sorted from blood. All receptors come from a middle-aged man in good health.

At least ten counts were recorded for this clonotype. The CDR3 reads CASSYSIGEAFF. The DNA for the CDR3 is TGTGCCAGCAGTTACTCGATAGGGGAAGCTTTCTTT. This chain uses TRBV6-5 with TRBJ1-1, with no clear D. V lost 0 bases and J 8 bases, leaving 7 bases between the germline ends. There are 12 residues in the CDR3. Germline V gene sequence: CDR1 MNHEY, CDR2 SVGAGI.

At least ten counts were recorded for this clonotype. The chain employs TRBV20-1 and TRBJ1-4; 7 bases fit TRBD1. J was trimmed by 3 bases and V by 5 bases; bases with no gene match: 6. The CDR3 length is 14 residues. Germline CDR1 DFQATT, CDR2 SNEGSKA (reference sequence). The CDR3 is CSAPTGVSNEKLFF. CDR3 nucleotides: TGCAGTGCTCCTACAGGGGTTTCTAATGAAAAACTGTTTTTT.

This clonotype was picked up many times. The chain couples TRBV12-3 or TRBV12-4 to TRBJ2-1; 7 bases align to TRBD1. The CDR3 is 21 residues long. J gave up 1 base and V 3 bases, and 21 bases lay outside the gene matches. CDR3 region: CASSLPKIRDSRTLSYNEQFF. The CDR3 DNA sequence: TGTGCCAGCAGTTTGCCTAAGATCCGGGACAGTCGGACCTTATCCTACAATGAGCAGTTCTTC.

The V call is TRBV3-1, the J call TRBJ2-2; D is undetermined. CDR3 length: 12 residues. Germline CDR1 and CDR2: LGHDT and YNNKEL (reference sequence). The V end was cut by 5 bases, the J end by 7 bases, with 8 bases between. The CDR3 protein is CASSVLLGELFF. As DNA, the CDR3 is TGTGCCAGCAGCGTACTCCTCGGGGAGCTGTTTTTT.

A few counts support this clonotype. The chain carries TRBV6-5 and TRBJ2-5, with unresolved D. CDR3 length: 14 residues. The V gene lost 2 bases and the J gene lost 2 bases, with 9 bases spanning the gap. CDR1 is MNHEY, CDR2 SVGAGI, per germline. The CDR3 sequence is CASSYRDGQETQYF. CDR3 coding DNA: TGTGCCAGCAGTTACCGCGACGGACAAGAGACCCAGTACTTC.

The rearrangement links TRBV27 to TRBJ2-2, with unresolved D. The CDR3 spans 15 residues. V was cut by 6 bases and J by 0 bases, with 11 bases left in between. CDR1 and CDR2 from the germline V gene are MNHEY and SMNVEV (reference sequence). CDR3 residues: CASRPAGTNTGELFF. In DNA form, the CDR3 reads TGTGCCAGCAGGCCTGCAGGCACGAACACCGGGGAGCTGTTTTTT.

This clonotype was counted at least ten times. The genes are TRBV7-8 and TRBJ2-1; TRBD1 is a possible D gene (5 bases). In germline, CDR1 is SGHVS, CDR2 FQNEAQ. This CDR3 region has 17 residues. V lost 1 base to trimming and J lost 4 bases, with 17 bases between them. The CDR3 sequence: CASSLEGVSTGYNEQFF. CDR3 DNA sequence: TGTGCCAGCAGCTTAGAAGGTGTCTCAACAGGATACAATGAGCAGTTCTTC.

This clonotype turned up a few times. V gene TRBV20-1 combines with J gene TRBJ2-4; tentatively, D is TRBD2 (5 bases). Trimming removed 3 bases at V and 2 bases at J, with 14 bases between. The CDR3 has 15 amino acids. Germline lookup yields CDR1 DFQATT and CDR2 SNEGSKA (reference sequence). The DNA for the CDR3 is TGCAGTGCTAGTCGATTGGGAGAGACCAAAAACATTCAGTACTTC. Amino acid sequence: CSASRLGETKNIQYF.

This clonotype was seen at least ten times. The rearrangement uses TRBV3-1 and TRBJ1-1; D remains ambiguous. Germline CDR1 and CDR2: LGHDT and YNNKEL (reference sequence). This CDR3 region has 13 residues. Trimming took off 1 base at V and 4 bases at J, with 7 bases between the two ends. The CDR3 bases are TGTGCCAGCAGCCAAGCCGGGATCACTGAAGCTTTCTTT. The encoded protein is CASSQAGITEAFF. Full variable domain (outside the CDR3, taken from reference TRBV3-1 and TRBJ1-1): DTAVSQTPKYLVTQMGNDKSIKCEQNLGHDTMYWYKQDSKKFLKIMFSYNNKELIINETVPNRFSPKSPDKAHLNLHINSLELGDSAVYFCASSQAGITEAFFGQGTRLTVV.

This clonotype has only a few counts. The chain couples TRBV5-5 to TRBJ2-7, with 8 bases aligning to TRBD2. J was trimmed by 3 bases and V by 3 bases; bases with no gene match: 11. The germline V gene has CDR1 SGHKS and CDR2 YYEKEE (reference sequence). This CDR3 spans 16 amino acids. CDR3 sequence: CASSSVVGTRNYEQYF. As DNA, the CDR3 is TGTGCCAGCAGCTCCGTTGTAGGGACTAGAAACTACGAGCAGTACTTC.

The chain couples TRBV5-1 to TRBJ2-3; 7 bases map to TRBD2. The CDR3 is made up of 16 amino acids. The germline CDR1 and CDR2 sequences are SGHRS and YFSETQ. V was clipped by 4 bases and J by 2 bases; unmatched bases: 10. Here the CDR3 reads CASSPGDYAVTDTQYF. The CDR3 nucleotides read TGCGCCAGCAGCCCCGGGGACTACGCCGTCACAGATACGCAGTATTTT.

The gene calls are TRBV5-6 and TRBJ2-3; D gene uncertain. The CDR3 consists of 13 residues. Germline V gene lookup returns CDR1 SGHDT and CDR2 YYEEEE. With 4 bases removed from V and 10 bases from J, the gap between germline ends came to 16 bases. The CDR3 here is CASSIKLPGPQYF. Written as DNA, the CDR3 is TGTGCCAGCAGCATTAAACTCCCCGGGCCGCAGTATTTT.

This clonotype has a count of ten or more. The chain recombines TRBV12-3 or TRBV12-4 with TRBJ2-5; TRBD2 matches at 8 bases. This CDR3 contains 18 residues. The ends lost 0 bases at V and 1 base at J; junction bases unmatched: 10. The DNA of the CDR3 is TGTGCCAGCAGTTTAGCGAGCCGGCTAGCGGGTACCCAAGAGACCCAGTACTTC. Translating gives CASSLASRLAGTQETQYF.

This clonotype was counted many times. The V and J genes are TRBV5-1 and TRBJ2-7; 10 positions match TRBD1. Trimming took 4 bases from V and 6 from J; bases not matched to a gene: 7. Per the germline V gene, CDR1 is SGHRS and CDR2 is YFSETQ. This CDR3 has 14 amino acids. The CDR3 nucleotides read TGCGCCAGCAGCCACGGGACAGGGGAAGGCGAGCAGTACTTC. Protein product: CASSHGTGEGEQYF.

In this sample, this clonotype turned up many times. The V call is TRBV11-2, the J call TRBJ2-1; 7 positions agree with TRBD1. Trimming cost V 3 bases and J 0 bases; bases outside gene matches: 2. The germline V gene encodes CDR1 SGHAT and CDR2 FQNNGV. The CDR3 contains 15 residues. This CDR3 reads CASSLRGLSYNEQFF. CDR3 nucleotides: TGTGCCAGCAGCTTGAGGGGGCTCTCCTACAATGAGCAGTTCTTC.

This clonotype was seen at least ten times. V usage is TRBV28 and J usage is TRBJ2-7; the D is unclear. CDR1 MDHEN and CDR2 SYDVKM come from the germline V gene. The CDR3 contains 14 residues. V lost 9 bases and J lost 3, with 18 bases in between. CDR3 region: CASRSGGIRYEQYF. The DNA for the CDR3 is TGTGCCAGTCGGTCGGGTGGGATCCGCTACGAGCAGTACTTC.

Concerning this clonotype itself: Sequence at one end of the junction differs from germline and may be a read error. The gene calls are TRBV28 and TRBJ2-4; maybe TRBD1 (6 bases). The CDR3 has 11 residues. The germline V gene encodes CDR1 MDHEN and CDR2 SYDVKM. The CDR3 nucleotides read TGTGCCAGCAGACAACAGGGAGTGCTGGTCTTC. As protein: CASRQQGVLVF.

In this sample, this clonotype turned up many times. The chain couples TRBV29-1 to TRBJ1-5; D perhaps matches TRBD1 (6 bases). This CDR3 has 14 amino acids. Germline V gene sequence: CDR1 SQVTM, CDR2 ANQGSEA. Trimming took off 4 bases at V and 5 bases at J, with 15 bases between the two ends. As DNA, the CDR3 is TGCAGCGTTGTGGGGGCGGACGGCGATCAGCCCCAGCATTTT. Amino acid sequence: CSVVGADGDQPQHF. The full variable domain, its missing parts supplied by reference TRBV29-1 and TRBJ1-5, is SAVISQKPSRDICQRGTSLTIQCQVDSQVTMMFWYRQQPGQSLTLIATANQGSEATYESGFVIDKFPISRPNLTFSTLTVSNMSPEDSSIYLCSVVGADGDQPQHFGDGTRLSIL.

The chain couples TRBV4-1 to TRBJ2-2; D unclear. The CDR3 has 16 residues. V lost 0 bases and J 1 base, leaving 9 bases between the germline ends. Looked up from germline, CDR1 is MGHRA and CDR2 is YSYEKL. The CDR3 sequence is CASSQESSRNTGELFF. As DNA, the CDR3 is TGCGCCAGCAGCCAAGAGAGTAGCCGGAACACCGGGGAGCTGTTTTTT.

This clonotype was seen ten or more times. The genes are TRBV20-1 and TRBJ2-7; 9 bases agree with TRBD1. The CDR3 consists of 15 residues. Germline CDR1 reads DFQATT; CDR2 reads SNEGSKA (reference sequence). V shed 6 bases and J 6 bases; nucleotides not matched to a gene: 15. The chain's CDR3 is CSALPGQGFRSEQYF. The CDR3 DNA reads TGCAGTGCCCTTCCGGGACAGGGATTCAGGAGCGAGCAGTACTTC.

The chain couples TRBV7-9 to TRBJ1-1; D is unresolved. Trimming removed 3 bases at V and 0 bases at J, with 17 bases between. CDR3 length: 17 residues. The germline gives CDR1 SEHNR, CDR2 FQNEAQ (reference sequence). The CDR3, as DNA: TGTGCCAGCAGCTTCCCCCCCGCGGCAGCCCTGAACACTGAAGCTTTCTTT. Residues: CASSFPPAAALNTEAFF.

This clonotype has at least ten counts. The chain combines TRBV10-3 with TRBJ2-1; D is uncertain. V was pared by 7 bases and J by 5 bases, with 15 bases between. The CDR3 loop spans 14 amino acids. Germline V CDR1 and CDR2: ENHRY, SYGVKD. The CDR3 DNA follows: TGTGCCATCAAGACTCAATCACTTGACAATGAGCAGTTCTTC. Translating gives CAIKTQSLDNEQFF.